This T cell receptor beta chain was sequenced during a study of CD8 T cells in ankylosing spondylitis. Broader study findings: Reactive arthritis synovial fluid and blood previously showed some of these motif variants.

The CDR3 has 15 amino acids. The V and J ends lost 0 bases and 5 bases, in that order; junction bases with no gene match: 4. Germline V gives CDR1 SGDLS, CDR2 YYNGEE. As the method for making TCR beta libraries, quantitative 5'-RACE with molecular barcodes was used. TCRdb called the 5' RACE reads again in MiXCR, with one record for every CDR3 protein. The table records about 320,000 distinct CDR3 sequences, 11% of them present only once. The table lists this clonotype with many counts. Its antigen is not known. Sequenced: blood, either unsorted or a sorted T cell fraction (not recorded which). The chain employs TRBV9 and TRBJ1-1, with 10 bases lining up with TRBD1. The clonotype was recovered from a female donor with ankylosing spondylitis or in good health (not recorded which). The CDR3 loop reads CASSVGGQGWTEAFF. CDR3 DNA sequence: TGTGCCAGCAGCGTAGGGGGACAGGGGTGGACTGAAGCTTTCTTT.